The present T cell receptor (beta chain) was sequenced within a study of OX40 agonist ivuxolimab in advanced cancers. Comments on this clone: What it binds is not known.

Repertoires were generated with immunoSEQ multiplex PCR, while TCRdb's copy carries only in-frame clones and drops some. The data show about 13,000 clones, about 68% seen once. Looked up from germline, CDR1 is LNHNV and CDR2 is YYDKDF (reference sequence). The V end was cut by 3 bases, the J end by 0 bases, with 6 bases between. There are 13 residues in the CDR3. Sampling times: baseline, cycle 4 day 1, cycle 7 day 1. Regarding the study as a whole: Still undetermined is the antigen specificity of the expanded peripheral T cells. Among the lowest peripheral clonal expansion occurred in 0.1-3.0 mg/kg partial responders. Among T cells, CD8+ cells averaged more expanded clones than CD4+ cells.

This TCR derives from an adult with an advanced solid tumor such as melanoma, head and neck, liver or kidney cancer. This chain uses TRBV15 with TRBJ2-7; D uncertain. The specimen comprised CD4+ or CD8+ T cells sorted from blood, sampled in a trial of the OX40 agonist ivuxolimab. This CDR3 reads CATSSDSSYEQYF. For the CDR3, the DNA is TGTGCCACCAGCAGCGACTCCTCCTACGAGCAGTACTTC.